This T cell receptor beta chain comes out of a study of blood T cells in healthy people across ages. Findings and caveats of the study: TCR beta diversity, measured per million T cells, fell in a roughly linear way with age.

The CDR3 spans 16 residues. Germline assignment: CDR1 SGHRS and CDR2 YFSETQ. After removal of 2 bases from V and 6 bases from J, the junction contained 11 bases not matched to a gene. For the second PCR, which ran for 7 to 11 cycles, a sample-barcoded 5' primer and a J-beta primer mix were used. TCRdb re-called the 5' RACE reads through MiXCR, storing one row per CDR3 protein. The repertoire holds 580,000 or so distinct CDR3 sequences, with 40% to 50% as singletons. Regarding this clonotype: The antigen remains unidentified.

This clonotype originated in a man at least 80 years old in good health. The sequenced sample consisted of blood. J is TRBJ2-1 and V is TRBV5-1, with TRBD2 identical over 7 bases. CDR3 nucleotide sequence: TGCGCCAGCAGCTTACCCGGGCCGGGGGGACCCAATGAGCAGTTCTTC. It encodes CASSLPGPGGPNEQFF.